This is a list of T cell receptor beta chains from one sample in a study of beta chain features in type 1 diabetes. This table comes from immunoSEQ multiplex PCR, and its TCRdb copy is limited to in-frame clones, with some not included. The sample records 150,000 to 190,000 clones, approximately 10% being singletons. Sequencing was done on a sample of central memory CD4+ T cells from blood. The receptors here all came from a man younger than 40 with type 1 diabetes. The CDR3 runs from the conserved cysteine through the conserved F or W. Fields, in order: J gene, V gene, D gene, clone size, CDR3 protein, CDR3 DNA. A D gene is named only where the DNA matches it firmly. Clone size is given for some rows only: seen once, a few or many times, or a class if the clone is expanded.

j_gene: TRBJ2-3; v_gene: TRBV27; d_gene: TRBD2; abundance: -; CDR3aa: CASTRAGVADTQYF; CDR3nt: TGTGCCAGCACCCGAGCGGGAGTCGCAGATACGCAGTATTTT
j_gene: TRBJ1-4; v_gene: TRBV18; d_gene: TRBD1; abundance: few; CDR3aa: CASSSRTGHEKLFF; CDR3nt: TGTGCCAGCTCATCTCGGACAGGGCATGAAAAACTGTTTTTT
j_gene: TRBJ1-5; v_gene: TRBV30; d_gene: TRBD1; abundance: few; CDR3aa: CAFQQGGDQPQHF; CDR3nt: TGTGCCTTCCAACAGGGGGGGGATCAGCCCCAGCATTTT
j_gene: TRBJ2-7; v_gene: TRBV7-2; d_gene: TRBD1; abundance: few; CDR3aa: CASSQDRANEQYF; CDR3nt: TGTGCCAGCAGCCAGGACAGGGCCAACGAGCAGTACTTC
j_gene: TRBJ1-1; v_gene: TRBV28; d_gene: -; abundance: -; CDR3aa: CASSFRTSEAFF; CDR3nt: TGTGCCAGCAGTTTTAGGACTTCGGAAGCTTTCTTT
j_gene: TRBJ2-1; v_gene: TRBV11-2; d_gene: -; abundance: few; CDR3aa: CASSLAALGHEQFF; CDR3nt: TGTGCCAGCAGCTTAGCGGCCCTAGGTCATGAGCAGTTCTTC
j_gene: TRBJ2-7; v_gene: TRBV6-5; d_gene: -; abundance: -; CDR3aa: CASSYGEAYEQYF; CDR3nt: TGTGCCAGCAGTTACGGGGAGGCGTACGAGCAGTACTTC
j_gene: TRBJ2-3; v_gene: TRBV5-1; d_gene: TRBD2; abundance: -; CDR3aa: CASSMRGETDTQYF; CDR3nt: TGCGCCAGCAGTATGCGGGGGGAGACAGATACGCAGTATTTT
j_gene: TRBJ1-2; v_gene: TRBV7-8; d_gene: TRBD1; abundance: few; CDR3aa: CASSSQGGVSDGYTF; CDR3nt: TGTGCCAGCAGCTCTCAGGGGGGCGTCTCTGATGGCTACACCTTC
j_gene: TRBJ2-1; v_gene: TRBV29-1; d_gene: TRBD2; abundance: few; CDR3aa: CSVGGLDYNEQFF; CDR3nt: TGCAGCGTTGGTGGACTAGACTACAATGAGCAGTTCTTC